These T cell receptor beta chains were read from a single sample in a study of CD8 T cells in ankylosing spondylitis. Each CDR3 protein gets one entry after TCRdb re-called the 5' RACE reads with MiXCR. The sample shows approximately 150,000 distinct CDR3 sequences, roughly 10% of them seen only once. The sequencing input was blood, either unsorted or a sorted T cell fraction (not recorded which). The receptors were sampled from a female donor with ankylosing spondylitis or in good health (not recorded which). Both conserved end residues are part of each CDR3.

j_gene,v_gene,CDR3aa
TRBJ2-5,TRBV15,CATSRDWTNKETQYF
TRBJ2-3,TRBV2,CASRERRLSTDTQYF
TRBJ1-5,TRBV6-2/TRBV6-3,CASSYYLNQPQHF
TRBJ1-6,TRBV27,CASSPGGGGSPLHF
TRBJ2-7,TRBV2,CASRDTYEQYF
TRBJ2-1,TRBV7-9,CASSPSTLGQFF
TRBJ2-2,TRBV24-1,CATSDFRFKNTGELFF
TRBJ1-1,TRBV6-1,CASSVGQEGMNTEAFF
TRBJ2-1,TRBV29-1,CSVGGHRLDSYNEQFF
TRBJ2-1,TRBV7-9,CTLREEGDEQFF
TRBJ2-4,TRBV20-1,CSATGVAAKNIQYF
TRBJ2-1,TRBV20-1,CSASSWDNEQFF
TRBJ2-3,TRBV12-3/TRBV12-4,CASSLDVPDTQYF
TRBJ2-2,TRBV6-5,CASGENTGELFF
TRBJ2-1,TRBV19,CASSISATYNEQFF
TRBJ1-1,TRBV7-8,CASSPSTGEAFF
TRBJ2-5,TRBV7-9,CASSSPAGIQETQYF
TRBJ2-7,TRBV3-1,CASSQDVPYEQYF
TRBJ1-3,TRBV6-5,CASGGSGNTIYF
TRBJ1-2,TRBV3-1,CASSPGKSKTANYGYTF
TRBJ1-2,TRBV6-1,CASRFDSGHGYTF
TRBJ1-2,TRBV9,CASSASGTPYYGYTF
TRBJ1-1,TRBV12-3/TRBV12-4,CASSFPTHTEAFF
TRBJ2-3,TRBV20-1,CSARSLLVSSGRAGDTQYF
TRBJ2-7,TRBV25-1,CASSGGVAGYEQYF
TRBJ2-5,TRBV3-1,CASSGLQGEETQYF
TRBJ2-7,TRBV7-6,CASSLSGDRGLYEQYF
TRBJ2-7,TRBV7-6,CASSLEIIGQGDYEQYF
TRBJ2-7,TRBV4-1,CASSQVIPGPQYF
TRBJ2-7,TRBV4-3,CASSQETSSYEQYF
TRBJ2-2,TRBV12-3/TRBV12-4,CASSTLVGSGTGELFF
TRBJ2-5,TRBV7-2,CASSLAGGLGETQYF
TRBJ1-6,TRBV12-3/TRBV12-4,CASSLYSPSSYNSPLHF
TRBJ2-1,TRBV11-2,CASSLDRSYNEQFF
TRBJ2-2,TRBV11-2,CASSPNVAGELFF
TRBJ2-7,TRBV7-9,CASTPVSNEQYF
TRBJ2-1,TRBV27,CASSLFGGWSVDEQFF
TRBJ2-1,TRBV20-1,CSLRRGEQFF
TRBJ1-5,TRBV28,CALSSGNQPQHF
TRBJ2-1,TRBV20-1,CSARAFDSDNEQFF
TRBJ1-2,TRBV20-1,CSARGGLYGYTF
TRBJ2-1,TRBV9,CASSVAGGPLYNEQFF
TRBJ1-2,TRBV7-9,CASSSGTEHFEGYTF
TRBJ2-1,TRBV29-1,CSVEISGAWNEQFF
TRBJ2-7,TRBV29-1,CSGDYLGEQYF
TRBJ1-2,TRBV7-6,CASSFGQGAGYGYTF
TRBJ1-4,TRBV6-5,CASSYGQGTEKLFF
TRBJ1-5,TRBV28,CASSLTQPQHF
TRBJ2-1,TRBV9,CASSPSGAGGPNEQFF
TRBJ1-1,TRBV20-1,CSLRVAMNTEAFF
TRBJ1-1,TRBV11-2,CASSYGHFTEAFF
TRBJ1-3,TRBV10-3,CAISEGKGVLSGNTIYF
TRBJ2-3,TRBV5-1,CASSAGLARTDTQYF
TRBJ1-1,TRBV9,CASSSWEGAIGEAFF
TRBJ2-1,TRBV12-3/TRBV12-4,CASSLGLAGTNEQFF